Included here is one T cell receptor beta chain sequence, with context. Its target is unknown. The CDR3 loop spans 15 amino acids. In germline, CDR1 is DFQATT, CDR2 SNEGSKA (reference sequence). After removal of 0 bases from V and 5 bases from J, the junction contained 6 bases not matched to a gene. The source of the sample is a study of T cells after yellow fever vaccination. Across the whole study: Fractions containing few cells were prepared with SMART-Seq v4 Ultra Low Input. Study-level findings and limits: Among primary-vaccination clones, most reappeared after the booster, at almost 98% for CD4 and about 90% for CD8. Weaker, the secondary response had a peak occurring faster, on day 5 versus 15.

MiXCR, applied by TCRdb to the 5' RACE reads, yields one record per CDR3 protein. The data contain 95,000 to 150,000 distinct CDR3 sequences, 7.5% to 10% of them seen just once; the ten biggest clones take up 40%. The genes are TRBV20-1 and TRBJ1-4; 7 nucleotides agree with TRBD1. The source is a man between 18 and 35 years old who received the YFV17D yellow fever vaccine. Material: CD8+ T cells sorted from PBMCs, obtained on the day of the yellow fever booster vaccination. The CDR3: CSARDDGTENEKLFF. The CDR3, as DNA: TGCAGTGCTAGAGATGACGGGACAGAGAATGAAAAACTGTTTTTT.